This TCR beta chain originates from a study of blood T cell repertoires in COVID-19. Original handling: Cell counts per sample came from amplifying reference gene primers. Profiled with immunoSEQ multiplex PCR; TCRdb holds only in-frame clones, not every one. V and J calls and clone size are copied from that table; D and trimming were computed from the DNA. The sample records a few hundred thousand clones, roughly 87% being singletons. V was pared by 7 bases and J by 1 base, with 14 bases between. Germline V lookup: CDR1 SQVTM, CDR2 ANQGSEA. The CDR3 runs 13 residues. Living in 24 US areas, the participants were between roughly 18 and 89 years of age. Cohort placement rested on clinical history that participants reported themselves. Resolution of symptoms, clearance, or two negative PCRs was present in recovered Cohort 3 donors.

The sample taken for sequencing was PBMCs or T cells enriched from blood (not recorded which). The source is a woman aged 25 to 45 who had recovered from COVID-19. V usage is TRBV29-1 and J usage is TRBJ2-7; possible D gene TRBD1, 5 bases. CDR3 region: CSATPSGSYEQYF. The CDR3 region has the DNA TGCAGCGCCACCCCGTCAGGGTCCTACGAGCAGTACTTC.